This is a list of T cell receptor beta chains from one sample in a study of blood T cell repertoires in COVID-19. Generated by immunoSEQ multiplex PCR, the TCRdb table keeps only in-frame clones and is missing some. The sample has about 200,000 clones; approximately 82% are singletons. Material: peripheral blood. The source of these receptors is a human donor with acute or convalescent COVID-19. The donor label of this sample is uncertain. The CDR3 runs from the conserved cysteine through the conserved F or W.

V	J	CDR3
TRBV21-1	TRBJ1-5	CASSKARGSNQPQHF
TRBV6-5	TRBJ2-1	CASSYSSSGREFF
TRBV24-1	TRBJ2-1	CATSDGPLQFF
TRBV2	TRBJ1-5	CASRGNRGGGNQPQHF
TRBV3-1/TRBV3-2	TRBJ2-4	CASSQGTTVGKNIQYF
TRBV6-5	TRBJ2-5	CASSPGETQYF
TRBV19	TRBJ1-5	CASSIDPAGNQPQHF
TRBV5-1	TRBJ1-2	CASSLDRAYGYTF
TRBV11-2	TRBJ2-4	CASSPRTSGRAGAKNIQYF
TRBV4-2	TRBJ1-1	CASSQGAGGKAFF
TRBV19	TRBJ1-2	CASSKYSIYTF
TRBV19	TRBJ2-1	CASSPAGASGNHEQFF
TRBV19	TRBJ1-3	CASSIDRTSQNTIYF
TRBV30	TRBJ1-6	CAWTGTGAPISPLHF
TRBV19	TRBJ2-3	CASSPGQGIGTQYF
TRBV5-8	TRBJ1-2	CASSWSGEFYGYTF
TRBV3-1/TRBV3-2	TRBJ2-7	CASSHWGAYEQYF
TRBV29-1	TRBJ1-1	CSVVPGTGDTEAFF
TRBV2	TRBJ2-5	CASSDRQGPRETQYF
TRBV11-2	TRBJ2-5	CASSSSRETQYF
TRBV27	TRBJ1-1	CASSFGDRGVTEAFF
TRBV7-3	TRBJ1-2	CASSFKQGGGYTF
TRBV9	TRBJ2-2	CASSIRQGRTGELFF
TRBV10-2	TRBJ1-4	CASSEAGTWEKLFF